Here is one T cell receptor (beta chain) with its context. What antigen it recognizes has not been identified. The record has no base qualities; no much larger clone is one base away. These data belong to a study of vaccination effects on CD4 cells after COVID-19 (dated by TCRdb to 2022 to 2024). With regard to the full study: Each participant received two doses of an mRNA SARS-CoV-2 vaccine, either BNT162b2 or mRNA-1273. The study compared SARS-CoV-2 spike-specific CD4+ TCR repertoires before and after mRNA vaccination in COVID-19 convalescent patients and infection-naive vaccine recipients. A total of 10 COVID-19 convalescent patients and a handful of SARS-CoV-2-naive healthy vaccine recipients were included in the full study. Cultures from other donors in the study were sequenced using the Oncomine TCR Beta short-read assay on an Illumina iSeq 100.

The ViraFEST assay stimulated PBMC with viral peptide pools and then used TCR sequencing to identify antigen-specific CD4+ T cell clonotypes by expansion. After less than eleven days of culture, CD4+ T cells were isolated with the EasySep CD4+ T cell isolation kit. Healthy vaccine recipients had no prior SARS-CoV-2 infection, confirmed by negative nucleocapsid antibodies before and after vaccination. Each well held some 1.9 million PBMC cultured in IMDM containing about 5.5% human AB serum, 8 to 10 IU/ml IL-2 and gentamicin, along with roughly 10 ug/ml peptides. Half of the culture medium was replaced with fresh IL-2-containing medium on days 3 and 7. Each peptide stimulation condition was cultured in triplicate wells unless otherwise noted. PBMC were separated from whole blood using Ficoll-Paque Plus gradient centrifugation and were then either cryopreserved at -140C or used fresh. The spike proteins of SARS-CoV-2 and of the common cold coronaviruses HCoV-NL63, HCoV-OC43 and HCoV-229E were spanned by overlapping peptide pools. The QIAamp micro DNA kit was used to extract genomic DNA from the cultured CD4+ T cells.

Study-wide conclusions, independent of this receptor: Marked clonal contraction was observed in both infection-induced and vaccine-induced clones at late post-vaccination timepoints, consistent with waning T cell responses. In healthy vaccine recipients, vaccine-induced clones were almost all SARS-CoV-2 mono-reactive, with only 1 of 255 cross-reactive with common cold coronaviruses. The study was limited by a small number of convalescent patients, and early post-infection timepoints were lacking.

Libraries came from the immunoSEQ multiplex PCR assay. DNA from the cultured, isolated CD4+ T cells was subjected to TCR beta CDR3 sequencing. The original methods were these. Non-productive TCR sequences were removed and reads were trimmed to the CDR3 region, keeping CDR3s of at least 7 amino acids. The MANAFEST web app was used to identify antigen-specific clonotypes by comparing expansion in peptide wells with expansion in reference cultures. Positive clones required FDR<0.05 expansion versus reference and all other wells, odds ratio above 5, and frequency above 0.1% in two replicate wells. Clonotypes significantly expanded in SARS-CoV-2 spike wells and in at least one common cold coronavirus spike condition were defined as cross-reactive. Using the stringdist R package, CDR3 similarity was measured by Levenshtein distance, and unrooted trees were constructed with ape in R 3.6.1. Not all clones reach the TCRdb copy of this immuneACCESS table, which keeps in-frame sequences only. Checked studies attribute under half of the gap to unresolved V genes and leave the rest unexplained. That table furnishes V, J and clone size, whereas the DNA furnished D and trimming. The sample table shows approximately 30,000 clones, and 72% are seen once. The top ten clones comprise over 9.5% of the sample.

This TCR was recovered from a human donor who received a COVID-19 vaccine. Material: CD4+ T cells from PBMCs cultured with SARS-CoV-2 spike peptides, obtained before COVID-19 vaccination. Taken with the paper, the label for cell subset or site translates to: SARS-CoV-2 spike overlapping peptide pool stimulation.

The DNA sequence is as follows: TGTGCCAGCAGCTTAAGTCAGTCGGGACAGGAGAGAAATCAGCCCCAGCATTTT. It encodes CASSLSQSGQERNQPQHF. The chain employs TRBV7-2 and TRBJ1-5, with 8 central nucleotides matching TRBD1. The CDR3 contains 18 residues, cysteine and phenylalanine counted. Left in the record is the CDR3 DNA by itself, 54 bases read in frame from the first base. V is pruned by 2 bases and J by 4 bases, leaving 13 bases of the junction without a gene match. The CDR1 and CDR2 encoded by the germline V gene are SGHTA and FQGNSA.